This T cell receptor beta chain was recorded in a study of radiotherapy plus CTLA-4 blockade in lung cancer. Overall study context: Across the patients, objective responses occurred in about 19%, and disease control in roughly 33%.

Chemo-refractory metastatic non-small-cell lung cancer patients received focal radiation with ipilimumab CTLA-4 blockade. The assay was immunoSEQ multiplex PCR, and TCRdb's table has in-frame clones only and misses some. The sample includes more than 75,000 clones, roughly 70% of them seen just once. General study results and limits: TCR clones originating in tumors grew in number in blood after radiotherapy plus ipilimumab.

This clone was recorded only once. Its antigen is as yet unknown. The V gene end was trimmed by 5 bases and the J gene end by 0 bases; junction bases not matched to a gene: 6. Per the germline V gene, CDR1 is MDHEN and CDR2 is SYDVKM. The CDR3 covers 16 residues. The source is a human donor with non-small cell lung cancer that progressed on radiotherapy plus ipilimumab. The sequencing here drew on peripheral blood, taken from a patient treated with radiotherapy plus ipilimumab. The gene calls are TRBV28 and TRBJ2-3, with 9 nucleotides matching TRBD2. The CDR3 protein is CASSPFLAGSTDTQYF. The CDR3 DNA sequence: TGTGCCAGCAGTCCGTTTCTAGCGGGGAGCACAGATACGCAGTATTTT.